Reported below is one TCR beta chain. Its matching antigen is unknown. The sample comes from a study of identical twins. General study findings and limits: In drawing conclusions, the study used cross-sectional statistical analysis and did not follow the same donors.

TCRdb analysed the 5' RACE reads with MiXCR anew, one entry per CDR3 protein. This sample yields roughly 720,000 distinct CDR3 sequences, of which 18% are seen a single time; around 13% belongs to the top ten. V gave up 1 base and J gave up 2 bases, with 11 bases separating them. Germline V gene data show CDR1 as DFQATT and CDR2 as SNEGSKA (reference sequence). There are 14 residues in the CDR3. The same sample was also studied in work on T cells expressing NK-cell markers.

The V gene is TRBV20-1, the J gene TRBJ1-1; D remains ambiguous. This TCR was sampled from a woman aged 18 to 35 in good health. Sequenced sample: PBMCs. CDR3 DNA sequence: TGCAGTGCTAGAGTTGGGGAAACTAACACTGAAGCTTTCTTT. As protein: CSARVGETNTEAFF.